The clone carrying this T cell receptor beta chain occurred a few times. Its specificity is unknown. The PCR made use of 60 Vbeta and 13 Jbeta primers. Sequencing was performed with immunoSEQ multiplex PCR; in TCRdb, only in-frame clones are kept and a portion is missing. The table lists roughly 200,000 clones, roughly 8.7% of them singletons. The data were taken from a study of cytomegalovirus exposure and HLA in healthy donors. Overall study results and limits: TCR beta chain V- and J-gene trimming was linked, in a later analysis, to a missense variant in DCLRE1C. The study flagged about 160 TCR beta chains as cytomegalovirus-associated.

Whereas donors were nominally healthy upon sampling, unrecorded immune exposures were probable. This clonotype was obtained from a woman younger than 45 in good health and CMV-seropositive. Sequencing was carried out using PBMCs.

The CDR3 reads CSAPGYTEAFF. The CDR3 region has the DNA TGCAGTGCTCCAGGATACACTGAAGCTTTCTTT. The gene calls are TRBV20-1 and TRBJ1-1; unclear D gene. CDR3 length: 11 residues. Germline-derived CDR1 and CDR2 are DFQATT and SNEGSKA (reference sequence). The ends were cut back, 5 bases at V and 3 bases at J, with 7 bases in the middle.